The rows below give T cell receptor beta chains drawn from one sample of a study of blood T cells in healthy people across ages. TCRdb re-called the 5' RACE reads with MiXCR, one entry per CDR3 protein. The sample carries fewer than 900,000 distinct CDR3 sequences, around 46% recorded once. The sample comprised blood. These TCRs come from a woman aged 55-70 years in good health. Each CDR3 is given with its conserved first and last residue. A D gene is named only where the DNA matches it firmly. Part of the rows lack a size; the others show once, few, many or a class for expanded clones.

V	J	size	D	DNA	CDR3
TRBV14	TRBJ2-7	-	TRBD1	TGTGCCAGCAGCCAAGTGACAGGGTTCTCCTACGAGCAGTACTTC	CASSQVTGFSYEQYF
TRBV7-7	TRBJ2-1	many	-	TGTGCTAGCAGCCCGCCTGGGGTTGGGAATGAGCAGTTCTTC	CASSPPGVGNEQFF
TRBV24-1	TRBJ2-1	-	-	TGTGCCACCAGTGATTTAGGACCGGGACGCACCTACAATGAGCAGTTCTTC	CATSDLGPGRTYNEQFF
TRBV28	TRBJ2-1	-	TRBD1	TGTGCCAGCATCTCACGACAGGGTTTTTACAATGAGCAGTTCTTC	CASISRQGFYNEQFF
TRBV28	TRBJ1-5	once	-	TGTGCCAGCAGTTTGGCCCAGAGCCCGCAGCCCCAGCATTTT	CASSLAQSPQPQHF
TRBV10-3	TRBJ1-5	-	-	TGTGCCATCAGCCTCGACGGGACCGCTAATAGCAATCAGCCCCAGCATTTT	CAISLDGTANSNQPQHF
TRBV11-2	TRBJ2-7	few	TRBD1	TGTGCCAGCAGCTTAGTACAGGGGTATCTCGAGCAGTACTTC	CASSLVQGYLEQYF
TRBV7-2	TRBJ1-2	few	-	TGTGCCAGCAGCTTAGTAGGGGAAACGGACTATGGCTACACCTTC	CASSLVGETDYGYTF
TRBV6-1	TRBJ2-2	-	TRBD1	TGTGCCAGCAGAGGGACAGGGGCAGCCGGGGAGCTGTTTTTT	CASRGTGAAGELFF
TRBV28	TRBJ1-1	-	-	TGTGCCAACGGCCAGGTGGCGGGCACTGAAGCTTTCTTT	CANGQVAGTEAFF
TRBV12-3/TRBV12-4	TRBJ1-4	few	TRBD1	TGTGCCAGCAGTTTAACAGGGGGTCGAGAAAAACTGTTTTTT	CASSLTGGREKLFF
TRBV29-1	TRBJ2-6	many	-	TGCAGCGTTGAAAAGGGGCCTGGGGCCAACGTCCTGACTTTC	CSVEKGPGANVLTF
TRBV4-2	TRBJ2-3	once	-	TGTGCCAGCAGCCAACCGACTAGTCCAGATACGCAGTATTTT	CASSQPTSPDTQYF
TRBV12-3/TRBV12-4	TRBJ1-5	many	-	TGTGCCAGCAGCCGGTCAGGGTATGGCAATCAGCCCCAGCATTTT	CASSRSGYGNQPQHF
TRBV7-3	TRBJ1-2	-	-	TGTGCCAGCAGCTTAACGGGGGATCCGTCTGGTGGCTACACCTTC	CASSLTGDPSGGYTF
TRBV30	TRBJ2-7	-	TRBD1	TGTGCCTGGAGTCTAAGGACAGGGTGGGACTACGAGCAGTACTTC	CAWSLRTGWDYEQYF
TRBV18	TRBJ2-1	-	-	TGTGCCAGCTCACCGTTAGGAGGCCCGTCGGGGGAGCAGTTCTTC	CASSPLGGPSGEQFF
TRBV20-1	TRBJ1-2	-	-	TGCAGTGCTAAGGACGCCCGGACCCCCTATGGCTACACCTTC	CSAKDARTPYGYTF
TRBV12-3/TRBV12-4	TRBJ1-5	-	-	TGTGCCAGCAGTTTTGCAGGACAGCGCCCTGATCAGCCCCAGCATTTT	CASSFAGQRPDQPQHF
TRBV6-1	TRBJ1-5	-	-	TGTGCCAGCAGTGAAGTTTCAGCCATCTATCAGCCCCAGCATTTT	CASSEVSAIYQPQHF
TRBV7-2	TRBJ2-3	-	TRBD2	TGTGCCAGCAGCTTCGTAAGCGGGGCGACGGAAGATACGCAGTATTTT	CASSFVSGATEDTQYF
TRBV10-1	TRBJ1-1	-	-	TGCGCCAGCAGTGAGCAGCAGGTTTTAGGCACTGAAGCTTTCTTT	CASSEQQVLGTEAFF
TRBV10-3	TRBJ2-5	-	TRBD1	TGTGCCATCAGCACTACAGGGGGCTACGAGACCCAGTACTTC	CAISTTGGYETQYF
TRBV24-1	TRBJ2-5	few	TRBD1	TGTGCCACCAGTGACCAAGGGGACAGGGGATTAAAGACCCAGTACTTC	CATSDQGDRGLKTQYF
TRBV11-2	TRBJ1-2	-	-	TGTGCCAGCAGCACCTGGACTGAAGGGGGCTACACCTTC	CASSTWTEGGYTF
TRBV10-3	TRBJ1-4	few	TRBD1	TGTGCCATCAGTCCGGGACAGGGAGATGAAAAACTGTTTTTT	CAISPGQGDEKLFF
TRBV15	TRBJ1-2	many	TRBD1	TGTGCCACCAGCAGCTGGACAGGGGGTGGCTACACCTTC	CATSSWTGGGYTF
TRBV2	TRBJ2-7	-	-	TGTGCCAGCATTGAACAATACGAGCAGTACTTC	CASIEQYEQYF
TRBV2	TRBJ2-7	-	-	TGTGCCAGCAGCGTTGACGGCGAGCAGTACTTC	CASSVDGEQYF
TRBV2	TRBJ2-7	few	-	TGTGCCAGCAGTGAATTAGAGTTCGAGCAGTACTTC	CASSELEFEQYF
TRBV20-1	TRBJ2-5	-	-	TGCAGTGCTAGATTGGACAGGGAGGGAGAGACCCAGTACTTC	CSARLDREGETQYF
TRBV6-2/TRBV6-3	TRBJ2-1	-	TRBD2	TGTGCCAGCAGTTACGCTAGCGGGAGGCCCTGCAATGAGCAGTTCTTC	CASSYASGRPCNEQFF
TRBV4-2	TRBJ2-7	many	-	TGTGCCAGCAGCCAAGCTCGGGGGGCGAGCTCCTACGAGCAGTACTTC	CASSQARGASSYEQYF
TRBV29-1	TRBJ2-7	-	-	TGCAGCGTTGTTGGGGGTCCATACTACGAGCAGTACTTC	CSVVGGPYYEQYF
TRBV25-1	TRBJ2-5	-	TRBD2	TGTGCCAGCAGTGATAGCGGGGGCTCACTGTACTTC	CASSDSGGSLYF
TRBV4-3	TRBJ2-1	-	TRBD2	TGCGCCAGCAGCCAAGATCTTTTGGGGCCTAGCGGATACAATGAGCAGTTCTTC	CASSQDLLGPSGYNEQFF
TRBV7-3	TRBJ2-4	-	-	TGTGCCAGCAGCTTCGGACTTGACAATGAGCAGTACTTC	CASSFGLDNEQYF
TRBV3-1	TRBJ2-3	-	-	TGTGCCAGCAGCCAAGAAGGGAGAAGGGCAGATACGCAGTATTTT	CASSQEGRRADTQYF
TRBV7-2	TRBJ2-1	-	TRBD2	TGTGCCAGCAGCCCCCGGGACGGGGGGTTGAATGAGCAGTTCTTC	CASSPRDGGLNEQFF
TRBV29-1	TRBJ2-3	-	TRBD2	TGCAGCTCTCGACTAGCGGGAGCGATAGATACGCAGTATTTT	CSSRLAGAIDTQYF
TRBV20-1	TRBJ2-1	few	-	TGCAGTGCTAGAGGGGTCACACGCAATGAGCAGTTCTTC	CSARGVTRNEQFF
TRBV28	TRBJ2-5	-	TRBD1	TGTGCCAGCAGTTTGCGGCCGGGGACAGGGGAATCGGAGACCCAGTACTTC	CASSLRPGTGESETQYF
TRBV20-1	TRBJ2-3	-	TRBD2	TGCAGTGCTACAAGCGGGAGGGCCGGCACAGATACGCAGTATTTT	CSATSGRAGTDTQYF
TRBV7-2	TRBJ2-1	few	TRBD2	TGTGCCAGCAGCCCAAGACTAGCGGGCCTTATGGATGAGCAGTTCTTC	CASSPRLAGLMDEQFF
TRBV6-5	TRBJ2-7	-	TRBD1	TGTGCCAGCAGTTACTCGCGGACAGGGTCGGACGAGCAGTACTTC	CASSYSRTGSDEQYF
TRBV7-3	TRBJ2-3	once	-	TGTGCCAGCAGCCCACAGGGAGCCGCAGATACGCAGTATTTT	CASSPQGAADTQYF
TRBV29-1	TRBJ2-2	few	-	TGCAGCGTCCAGGGACCATTAAACACCGGGGAGCTGTTTTTT	CSVQGPLNTGELFF
TRBV9	TRBJ2-1	-	TRBD1	TGTGCCAGTAGCTCGGGACAGGGGGTGAATGAGCAGTTCTTC	CASSSGQGVNEQFF
TRBV11-2	TRBJ1-6	-	-	TGTGCCAGCAGCACCCAGATGCTTAATTCACCCCTCCACTTT	CASSTQMLNSPLHF